The 17 T cell receptor beta chains below were found in one sample sequenced in a study of blood T cells in healthy people across ages. Then a second PCR, running about 6 to 12 cycles, was carried out with a sample-barcoded 5' primer and a J-beta primer mix. TCRdb re-called the 5' RACE reads with MiXCR, one entry per CDR3 protein. The sample gives just under 750,000 distinct CDR3 sequences, approximately 21% of which show up once; approximately 20% is in the top ten. Sequenced: blood. These receptors came from a man in his 70s in good health.

The J gene is TRBJ1-5, the V gene TRBV7-9; 7 nucleotides agree with TRBD1. The junction had 7 bases not matched to a gene; V was cut back by 2 bases and J by 3 bases. This CDR3 spans 16 amino acids. Germline V gene lookup returns CDR1 SEHNR and CDR2 FQNEAQ (reference sequence). The CDR3 DNA reads as TGTGCCAGCAGCTTAAAAACCGACAGGGTCAATCAGCCCCAGCATTTT. This sequence encodes CASSLKTDRVNQPQHF.

This clonotype has a handful of counts. The rearrangement uses TRBV3-1 and TRBJ2-5, with TRBD2 identical over 8 bases. Per the germline V gene, CDR1 is LGHDT and CDR2 is YNNKEL (reference sequence). The CDR3 runs to 15 residues. J lost 4 bases, V lost 4 bases, and 8 bases had no gene match. The chain's CDR3 is CASSPPSGLGETQYF. CDR3 bases: TGTGCCAGCAGCCCACCTAGCGGGTTGGGAGAGACCCAGTACTTC.

This chain links TRBV12-3 or TRBV12-4 with TRBJ2-5; 8 bases match TRBD1. The DNA end lines up better with TRBJ2-7; the J call may be wrong. The CDR3 consists of 14 residues. CDR3 protein: CASSPLPDRDEQYF. CDR3 bases: TGTGCCAGCAGTCCCCTCCCGGACAGGGACGAGCAGTACTTC.

This chain connects TRBV10-1 to TRBJ2-1; the match to TRBD2 covers 9 bases. With V trimmed by 0 bases and J by 6 bases, 3 bases remained unmatched. CDR3 size: 15 residues. Looked up from germline, CDR1 is WNHNN and CDR2 is SYGVQD (reference sequence). The CDR3, as DNA: TGCGCCAGCAGTGAGTCTATAGCGGGGGTCAATGAGCAGTTCTTC. Translated, it gives CASSESIAGVNEQFF.

This clonotype turned up a few times. The J gene is TRBJ1-6, the V gene TRBV20-1; tentative D call: TRBD1 (5 bases). Germline lookup yields CDR1 DFQATT and CDR2 SNEGSKA (reference sequence). The V end was cut by 5 bases, the J end by 8 bases, with 16 bases between. The CDR3 has 14 residues. CDR3 sequence reads: CSAFRALGDSPLHF. CDR3 DNA sequence: TGCAGTGCTTTCCGGGCACTAGGGGATTCACCCCTCCACTTT.

The V and J genes are TRBV12-3 or TRBV12-4 and TRBJ2-5; 10 bases are a match to TRBD2. The J call may be faulty, since TRBJ2-1 better matches the DNA end. The CDR3 is 11 amino acids. The CDR3 loop is CANTSGVEQFF. For the CDR3, the DNA is TGTGCCAACACTAGCGGGGTTGAGCAGTTCTTC.

The chain joins TRBV5-1 to TRBJ1-2; D is ambiguous. The length of the CDR3 is 15 residues. Deletions cut 0 bases from V and 2 bases from J, with 11 bases between. The germline V gene has CDR1 SGHRS and CDR2 YFSETQ. CDR3 sequence (DNA): TGCGCCAGCAGCTTGGGCCAAGGGTGGAACTATGGCTACACCTTC. As protein: CASSLGQGWNYGYTF.

The V gene is TRBV7-8, the J gene TRBJ2-1; 9 bases match TRBD1. In germline, CDR1 is SGHVS, CDR2 FQNEAQ. There are 15 residues in the CDR3. V lost 5 bases and J lost 6; bases outside the gene matches: 8. The CDR3 DNA reads as TGTGCCAGCAGCGACACCGGGACAGGGCTCAATGAGCAGTTCTTC. This codes for CASSDTGTGLNEQFF.

The chain couples TRBV18 to TRBJ2-5; D is perhaps TRBD2 (6 bases). The CDR3 runs to 14 residues. The ends were cut back, 1 base at V and 4 bases at J, with 10 bases in the middle. Looked up from germline, CDR1 is KGHSH and CDR2 is LQKENI. This CDR3 reads CASSPLQEGETQYF. As DNA, the CDR3 is TGTGCCAGCTCACCACTACAGGAGGGAGAGACCCAGTACTTC.

The chain has TRBV7-3 and TRBJ2-7, with D tentatively TRBD1 (6 bases). The DNA matches TRBJ2-1 better at its end, which makes the J call doubtful. The germline V gene has CDR1 SGHTA and CDR2 FQGTGA. The CDR3 totals 14 residues. The CDR3, as DNA: TGTGCCAGCAGCTTATCGTCAGACTGGGGGCGGCAGTTCTTC. Protein: CASSLSSDWGRQFF.

This clonotype was observed a handful of times. The chain has TRBV12-3 or TRBV12-4 and TRBJ2-5, with a possible D match to TRBD2 (7 bases). The V gene lost 6 bases and the J gene lost 3 bases, with 20 bases spanning the gap. This CDR3 comprises 16 residues. The CDR3 is CASSPRGASGKETQYF. DNA of the CDR3: TGTGCCAGCAGCCCACGGGGGGCTAGCGGAAAAGAGACCCAGTACTTC.

In its sample, this clonotype was seen a few times. The chain is built from TRBV5-4 and TRBJ2-3, with D hard to call. The CDR3 extends over 14 amino acids. Trimming cost V 0 bases and J 5 bases, with 10 bases left between them. CDR1 SGHNT and CDR2 YYREEE come from the germline V gene (reference sequence). The CDR3 DNA sequence: TGTGCCAGCAGCTTGGGGCGATACATAGATACGCAGTATTTT. This codes for CASSLGRYIDTQYF.

This chain links TRBV7-9 with TRBJ1-2, with 7 nucleotides matching TRBD1. The trim removed 4 bases at V and 2 bases at J, leaving 7 bases unmatched. The CDR3 contains 15 residues. Germline CDR1 is SEHNR and CDR2 is FQNEAQ (reference sequence). The CDR3 region is CASSSLGQTNYGYTF. CDR3 nucleotide sequence: TGTGCCAGCAGCTCCCTGGGACAGACGAACTATGGCTACACCTTC.

V and J are TRBV28 and TRBJ2-3; the D call may be TRBD1 or TRBD2 (7 bases each). Germline V CDR1 and CDR2: MDHEN, SYDVKM. CDR3 size: 15 residues. Between the trimmed V and J ends, which lost 3 bases and 4 bases, there was a span of 14 bases. The DNA for the CDR3 is TGTGCCAGCAGTTTCCAGGGGGGGCGGGCAGATACGCAGTATTTT. Translating gives CASSFQGGRADTQYF.

This clonotype was recorded many times. J is TRBJ1-1 and V is TRBV6-5; D may be TRBD1 (5 bases). V was cut by 5 bases and J by 1 base, with 11 bases left in between. Germline V lookup: CDR1 MNHEY, CDR2 SVGAGI. The CDR3 totals 14 residues. CDR3 DNA: TGTGCCAGCAGTCGTAGGGGAACGAACACTGAAGCTTTCTTT. It is translated as CASSRRGTNTEAFF.

This clonotype was seen many times. The chain combines TRBV28 with TRBJ2-1; D may be TRBD1 (6 bases). The CDR3 has 17 amino acids. With 5 bases removed from V and 0 bases from J, the gap between germline ends came to 17 bases. Germline CDR1 is MDHEN and CDR2 is SYDVKM. CDR3 nucleotides: TGTGCCAGCAGTGGGTACCAACAGGGCAGCTCCTACAATGAGCAGTTCTTC. This sequence encodes CASSGYQQGSSYNEQFF.

The chain joins TRBV4-1 to TRBJ2-1, with D hard to call. CDR3 size: 14 residues. Germline loops: CDR1 MGHRA, CDR2 YSYEKL. V lost 0 bases, J lost 2 bases, and 5 bases lay in between. The CDR3 loop is CASSQDGAYNEQFF. CDR3 sequence (DNA): TGCGCCAGCAGCCAAGATGGCGCCTACAATGAGCAGTTCTTC.